The source of this T cell receptor beta chain is a study of Tregs in tolerant kidney transplant recipients. Overall study results and limits: The most relevant donor-specific Treg TCRbeta repertoire apparently came from expansion with activated donor B cells.

Clones were read by immunoSEQ multiplex PCR, and TCRdb kept only the in-frame ones, dropping some. In the table there are just over 15,000 clones, around nine tenths of which are singletons. This clone was observed a handful of times. As yet, its antigen is unknown. The germline gives CDR1 SGHTA, CDR2 FQGNSA. J was trimmed by 2 bases and V by 4 bases; bases with no gene match: 3. The CDR3 runs 14 residues. The sequencing sample was made of CD8+ T cells from blood. The rearrangement uses TRBV7-2 and TRBJ1-2; TRBD1 matches 8 bases. The receptor comes from a human donor in good health. Here the CDR3 reads CASSSGTGNYGYTF. CDR3 DNA: TGTGCCAGCAGCTCCGGGACAGGAAACTATGGCTACACCTTC.